This T cell receptor beta chain comes out of a study of blood T cell repertoires in COVID-19. Germline V gene data show CDR1 as KGHDR and CDR2 as SFDVKD. This CDR3 has 14 amino acids. Trimming took off 5 bases at V and 3 bases at J, with 11 bases between the two ends. Measured with immunoSEQ multiplex PCR; TCRdb has only the in-frame clones, and not every one. The repertoire holds 75,000 or so clones, 70% to 90% seen once, with 6% to 8.5% in the top ten. Input material: peripheral blood. The V gene is TRBV24-1, the J gene TRBJ2-3, with a weak D call TRBD2 (6 bases). The TCR was taken from a man aged 70 or older with acute or convalescent COVID-19. The CDR3 bases are TGTGCCACCAGTGGGAGGGAAGGGACAGATACGCAGTATTTT. Protein sequence: CATSGREGTDTQYF.